This is a list of T cell receptor beta chains from one sample in a study of cytotoxic CD8 clonotypes in ibrutinib-treated CLL. Generated by immunoSEQ multiplex PCR, the TCRdb table keeps only in-frame clones and is missing some. This table holds about 270,000 clones, 60% to 80% found once. This specimen was PBMCs, taken at disease progression, from a patient treated with ibrutinib. Every receptor here comes from a human donor with chronic lymphocytic leukemia. CDR3s include the opening cysteine and the closing phenylalanine or tryptophan. The order of the fields is clone size, D gene, J gene, V gene, CDR3 protein, CDR3 DNA. D genes are given only for firm matches. Size is omitted from some rows. Given values are once, few, many or a class for expanded clones.

. | . | TRBJ2-5 | TRBV9 | CASSVAPARGGTPQETQYF | TGTGCCAGCAGCGTAGCTCCAGCGCGTGGCGGGACACCCCAAGAGACCCAGTACTTC
. | . | TRBJ1-2 | TRBV19 | CASQITGSNGYTF | TGTGCCAGCCAAATAACAGGGTCTAATGGCTACACCTTC
. | TRBD2 | TRBJ2-7 | TRBV9 | CASSVEVGLAPYEQYF | TGTGCCAGCAGCGTAGAGGTGGGACTAGCACCCTACGAGCAGTACTTC
once | . | TRBJ1-1 | TRBV19 | CASSIGIGVGTEAFF | TGTGCCAGTAGTATTGGGATAGGGGTGGGCACTGAAGCTTTCTTT
. | TRBD1 | TRBJ1-2 | TRBV7-9 | CASSRGQAYGYTF | TGTGCCAGCAGCCGAGGACAGGCCTATGGCTACACCTTC
few | . | TRBJ2-1 | TRBV28 | CASSFGLGGYNEQFF | TGTGCCAGCAGTTTTGGATTGGGAGGCTACAATGAGCAGTTCTTC
. | TRBD1 | TRBJ1-2 | TRBV7-9 | CASWTGPYGYTF | TGTGCCAGCTGGACAGGACCTTATGGCTACACCTTC
. | TRBD1 | TRBJ2-2 | TRBV9 | CASSGRGTDTGELFF | TGTGCCAGCAGCGGCAGGGGGACGGACACCGGGGAGCTGTTTTTT
. | TRBD2 | TRBJ2-7 | TRBV27 | CASSILAGGPSGTYEQYF | TGTGCCAGCAGTATACTAGCGGGGGGGCCTTCAGGTACCTACGAGCAGTACTTC
. | . | TRBJ1-1 | TRBV6-5 | CASSYSKNLNTEAFF | TGTGCCAGCAGTTACTCGAAGAACTTGAACACTGAAGCTTTCTTT
. | . | TRBJ2-5 | TRBV27 | CASNRETQYF | TGTGCCAGCAACCGTGAGACCCAGTACTTC
few | . | TRBJ1-2 | TRBV2 | CASSEYRNYGYTF | TGTGCCAGCAGTGAGTACAGGAACTATGGCTACACCTTC
. | . | TRBJ2-7 | TRBV2 | CASRGRQSSYEQYF | TGTGCCAGCAGGGGCCGACAGTCCTCCTACGAGCAGTACTTC
. | TRBD1 | TRBJ2-5 | TRBV6-6 | CASSSRTGGVKTQYF | TGTGCCAGCAGTTCACGAACAGGGGGCGTAAAGACCCAGTACTTC